Below, one TCR beta chain is given with its context. Its antigen is currently unknown. At one end, the junction sequence differs from germline, possibly due to a read error. The CDR3 length is 14 residues. Germline V CDR1 and CDR2: SQVTM, ANQGSEA. RNA was extracted from bulk tissue without any cell sorting. Donors were chemotherapy-naive, newly diagnosed lung cancer surgical patients in China, August–November 2014. The data stem from a study of tumor and adjacent non-tumor tissue in lung cancer. Study information: Stage I to III disease affected ten to eleven men and 5 women aged roughly 31 to 76.

Broader study findings: Patients with more diverse tumor TCRs had worse survival.

A modified ARM-PCR protocol with three rounds of nested PCR amplified TCRbeta. TCRdb re-derived calls from the multiplex PCR reads in MiXCR, one entry per CDR3 protein. The sample holds about 110,000 distinct CDR3 sequences; approximately 71% are singletons and the top ten take around 37%. The chain combines TRBV29-1 with TRBJ2-3; 9 nucleotides line up with TRBD1. The specimen sequenced was lung tumor tissue. This clonotype was sampled from a woman aged 60-75 years with non-small cell lung cancer. The DNA of the CDR3 is TGCAGCCTGGAACCGGGACAGGGAACAGATACGCTGTATTTT. This gives the protein CSLEPGQGTDTLYF.